These T cell receptor beta chains were read from a single sample in a study of cytomegalovirus exposure and HLA in healthy donors. The protocol was immunoSEQ multiplex PCR, while the TCRdb copy is restricted to in-frame clones and leaves out a portion. The sample lists 100,000 to 150,000 clones; around 81% were seen once. Sequenced input: PBMCs. These receptors originate from a woman aged 50 to 65 in good health and CMV-seronegative. Both conserved end residues are part of each CDR3. D genes are given only for firm matches. The listing skips clone size in some rows; elsewhere it reads once, few, many or a size class.

D gene	clone size	V gene	J gene	CDR3 DNA	CDR3 protein
TRBD1	-	TRBV6-6	TRBJ1-6	TGTGCCAGCAGTTACCGGGACAGTTATTCACCCCTCCACTTT	CASSYRDSYSPLHF
TRBD1	-	TRBV4-1	TRBJ2-5	TGCGCCAGCAGCCAAGACAAGGGGACAGCTGAGGAAAAGACCCAGTACTTC	CASSQDKGTAEEKTQYF
-	-	TRBV13	TRBJ2-1	TGTGCCAGCAGCTTAGATGGGAGCTCCTACAATGAGCAGTTCTTC	CASSLDGSSYNEQFF
-	few	TRBV4-1	TRBJ1-3	TGCGCCAGCAGCCCCCTAGGGAGGGCTGGAAACACCATATATTTT	CASSPLGRAGNTIYF
TRBD2	-	TRBV19	TRBJ2-7	TGTGCCAGCGGGACTAGCGGATCCTACGAGCAGTACTTC	CASGTSGSYEQYF
TRBD2	-	TRBV30	TRBJ2-5	TGTGCCTGGAGTGTGGGGGGGACGGCCGAGACCCAGTACTTC	CAWSVGGTAETQYF
-	-	TRBV28	TRBJ1-3	TGTGCCAGCAGTTACGTACCTCCCGGGACACTCGGAAACACCATATATTTT	CASSYVPPGTLGNTIYF
-	-	TRBV9	TRBJ2-3	TGTGCCAGCAGCGTAGAGGGGGACACCCCAGATACGCAGTATTTT	CASSVEGDTPDTQYF
TRBD1	-	TRBV29-1	TRBJ2-3	TGCAGCGTTGAAATTGGGGACAGAGACACAGATACGCAGTATTTT	CSVEIGDRDTDTQYF
TRBD1	few	TRBV29-1	TRBJ1-3	TGCAGCGTTGTTGTGTCGGACAGGAGCTCTGGAAACACCATATATTTT	CSVVVSDRSSGNTIYF
-	-	TRBV30	TRBJ1-1	TGTGCCTGGAGTGTCGGGACACAATCTGAAGCTTTCTTT	CAWSVGTQSEAFF
-	few	TRBV7-2	TRBJ2-5	TGTGCCAGCAGCTTAAGGGGGGAGACCCAGTACTTC	CASSLRGETQYF
-	-	TRBV10-3	TRBJ1-1	TGTGCCATCCTCCGAGGGGGGGACACTGAAGCTTTCTTT	CAILRGGDTEAFF
-	-	TRBV4-2	TRBJ2-5	TGTGCCAGCAGCCTCCGCCCGGGAACAGAGACCCAGTACTTC	CASSLRPGTETQYF
-	-	TRBV29-1	TRBJ2-6	TGCAGCGTTGAAGATCAAGTAGTCTCTGGGGCCAACGTCCTGACTTTC	CSVEDQVVSGANVLTF
-	-	TRBV5-4	TRBJ2-6	TGTGCCAGCAGCTTGGTCTCCGGTTCTGGGGCCAACGTCCTGACTTTC	CASSLVSGSGANVLTF
TRBD1	-	TRBV2	TRBJ2-1	TGTGCCAGCACCCAGCGAGGGACAGGTTCAAGGGAGCAGTTCTTC	CASTQRGTGSREQFF
TRBD2	-	TRBV9	TRBJ2-7	TGTGCCAGCAGCCCCCGGACTAGCGGGACCTACGAGCAGTACTTC	CASSPRTSGTYEQYF
TRBD2	once	TRBV9	TRBJ2-1	TGTGCCAGCAGCGAGGAGGCTAGCGGGAGGGCCGACAATGAGCAGTTCTTC	CASSEEASGRADNEQFF
TRBD2	-	TRBV30	TRBJ2-1	TGTGCCTGGAGTAGGGTAGCGGGAGTCAATGAGCAGTTCTTC	CAWSRVAGVNEQFF
TRBD1	few	TRBV13	TRBJ1-2	TGTGCCAGCAGCTTCGGGGACAGGGTCAGCTATGGCTACACCTTC	CASSFGDRVSYGYTF
TRBD1	-	TRBV6-5	TRBJ2-7	TGTGCCAGCAGGCGAGGGACAGGGTCCTACGAGCAGTACTTC	CASRRGTGSYEQYF
TRBD2	-	TRBV9	TRBJ2-1	TGTGCCAGCAGCCCCCGGCCGACTAGCGGGATGTACAATGAGCAGTTCTTC	CASSPRPTSGMYNEQFF
TRBD1	-	TRBV5-1	TRBJ1-2	TGCGCCAGCAGCCCCTATGGGGGACAGTATGGCTACACCTTC	CASSPYGGQYGYTF
-	-	TRBV7-2	TRBJ1-4	TGTGCCAGCAGCTACCCTACGGAGGCTAATGAAAAACTGTTTTTT	CASSYPTEANEKLFF
-	-	TRBV18	TRBJ2-3	TGTGCCAGCTCACCAACTCAACAGAGCACAGATACGCAGTATTTT	CASSPTQQSTDTQYF
-	-	TRBV5-1	TRBJ2-5	TGCGCCAGCAGCCGAGACAGCGAGGAGACCCAGTACTTC	CASSRDSEETQYF
TRBD1	once	TRBV13	TRBJ1-2	TGTGCCAGCAGCTTAGATGGAGGGGGCTCTGACTATGGCTACACCTTC	CASSLDGGGSDYGYTF
TRBD1	-	TRBV6-1	TRBJ1-5	TGTGCCAGCACCCAGACAGGGGGCAATCAGCCCCAGCATTTT	CASTQTGGNQPQHF
-	-	TRBV29-1	TRBJ2-2	TGCAGCGTTGAGAACAGTCCCGGGGAGCTGTTTTTT	CSVENSPGELFF
-	once	TRBV9	TRBJ1-2	TGTGCCAGCAGCGGTTACAGGGCGGAGGGCTACACCTTC	CASSGYRAEGYTF
TRBD2	few	TRBV7-9	TRBJ2-1	TGTGCCAGCAGCTTTATTAGCGGGAGGGGAGGTGACAATGAGCAGTTCTTC	CASSFISGRGGDNEQFF
-	-	TRBV7-9	TRBJ1-3	TGTGCCAGCAGCCGAGATCAGGATCTCTCTGGAAACACCATATATTTT	CASSRDQDLSGNTIYF
TRBD1	-	TRBV10-3	TRBJ1-1	TGTGCCATCAGTGCTGGGGCAGGGGGGAACACTGAAGCTTTCTTT	CAISAGAGGNTEAFF
TRBD1	-	TRBV7-2	TRBJ2-1	TGTGCCAGCAGCTTATCGTCCGGGACAGGGGGTACCAATGAGCAGTTCTTC	CASSLSSGTGGTNEQFF